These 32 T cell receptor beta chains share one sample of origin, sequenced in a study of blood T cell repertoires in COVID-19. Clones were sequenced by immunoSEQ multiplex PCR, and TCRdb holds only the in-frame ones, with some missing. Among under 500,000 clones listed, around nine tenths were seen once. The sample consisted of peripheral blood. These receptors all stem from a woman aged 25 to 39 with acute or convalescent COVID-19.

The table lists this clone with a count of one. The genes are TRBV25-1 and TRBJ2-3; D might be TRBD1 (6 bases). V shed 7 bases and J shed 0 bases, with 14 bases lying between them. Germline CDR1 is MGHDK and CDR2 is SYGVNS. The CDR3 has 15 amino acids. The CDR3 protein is CASNADRRSTDTQYF. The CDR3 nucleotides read TGTGCCAGCAATGCCGACAGGAGGAGCACAGATACGCAGTATTTT.

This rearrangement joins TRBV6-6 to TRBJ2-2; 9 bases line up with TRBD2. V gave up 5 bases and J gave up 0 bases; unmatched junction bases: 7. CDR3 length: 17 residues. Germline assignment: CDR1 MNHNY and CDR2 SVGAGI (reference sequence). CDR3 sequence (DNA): TGTGCCAGCAGTCCTCGGGCTAGCGGGGCGAACACCGGGGAGCTGTTTTTT. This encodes CASSPRASGANTGELFF.

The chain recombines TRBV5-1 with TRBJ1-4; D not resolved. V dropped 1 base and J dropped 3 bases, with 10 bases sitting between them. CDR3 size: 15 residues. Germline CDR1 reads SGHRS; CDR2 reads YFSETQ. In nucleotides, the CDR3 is TGCGCCAGCAGCTTGAGGTGGGCCGCTAATGAAAAACTGTTTTTT. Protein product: CASSLRWAANEKLFF.

CDR3 loop: CASSYSGRGPTYEQYF. The CDR3 DNA reads as TGTGCCAGCAGTTACTCCGGGCGGGGGCCTACCTACGAGCAGTACTTC. This rearrangement joins TRBV6-6 to TRBJ2-7, with D perhaps TRBD2 (7 bases). The CDR3 contains 16 residues. The germline V and J ends were trimmed by 0 bases and 2 bases, with 14 bases remaining between them. Per germline, CDR1 MNHNY and CDR2 SVGAGI (reference sequence).

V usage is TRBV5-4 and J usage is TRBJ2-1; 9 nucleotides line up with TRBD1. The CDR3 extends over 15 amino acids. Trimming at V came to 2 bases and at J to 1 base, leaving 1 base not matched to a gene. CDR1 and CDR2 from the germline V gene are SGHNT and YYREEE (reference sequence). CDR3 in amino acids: CASSFGQGSYNEQFF. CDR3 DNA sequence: TGTGCCAGCAGCTTTGGACAGGGGTCCTACAATGAGCAGTTCTTC.

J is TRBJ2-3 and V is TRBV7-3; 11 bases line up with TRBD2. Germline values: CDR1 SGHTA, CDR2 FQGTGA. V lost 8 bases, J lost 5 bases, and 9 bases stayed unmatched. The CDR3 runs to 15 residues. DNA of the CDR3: TGTGCCAGCGGCACACTAGCGGGGGTAGGAGATACGCAGTATTTT. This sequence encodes CASGTLAGVGDTQYF.

CDR3 amino acids: CASSVDTPDTQYF. In DNA form, the CDR3 reads TGTGCCAGCAGCGTAGACACCCCAGATACGCAGTATTTT. This sequence joins TRBV9 and TRBJ2-3, with D uncertain. Germline values: CDR1 SGDLS, CDR2 YYNGEE. Trimming shortened V by 0 bases and J by 4 bases, and 6 bases separated the two germline ends. The CDR3 loop spans 13 amino acids.

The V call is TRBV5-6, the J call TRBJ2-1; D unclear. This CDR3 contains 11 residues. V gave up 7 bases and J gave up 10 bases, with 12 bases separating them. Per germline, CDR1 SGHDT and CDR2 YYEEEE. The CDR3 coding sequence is TGTGCCAGCGTAGGCTCCGGGGAGCAGTTCTTC. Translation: CASVGSGEQFF.

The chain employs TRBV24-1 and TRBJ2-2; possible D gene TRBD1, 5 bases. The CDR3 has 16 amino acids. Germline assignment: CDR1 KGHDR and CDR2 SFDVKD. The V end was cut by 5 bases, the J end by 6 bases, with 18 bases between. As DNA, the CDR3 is TGTGCCACCAGTGCCGTGGGGCAGGTTTATCCCGGGGAGCTGTTTTTT. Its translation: CATSAVGQVYPGELFF.

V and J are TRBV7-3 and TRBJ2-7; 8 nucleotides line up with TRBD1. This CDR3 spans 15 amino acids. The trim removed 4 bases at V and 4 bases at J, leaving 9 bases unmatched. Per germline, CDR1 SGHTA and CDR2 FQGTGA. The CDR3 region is CASSYGQGEGYEQYF. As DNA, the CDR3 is TGTGCCAGCAGCTATGGACAGGGAGAGGGGTACGAGCAGTACTTC.

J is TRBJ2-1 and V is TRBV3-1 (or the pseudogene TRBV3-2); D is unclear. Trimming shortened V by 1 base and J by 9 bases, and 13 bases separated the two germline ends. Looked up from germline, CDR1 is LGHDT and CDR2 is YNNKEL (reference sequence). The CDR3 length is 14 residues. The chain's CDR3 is CASSQVLTSVEQFF. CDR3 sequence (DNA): TGTGCCAGCAGCCAAGTGCTCACCTCAGTTGAGCAGTTCTTC.

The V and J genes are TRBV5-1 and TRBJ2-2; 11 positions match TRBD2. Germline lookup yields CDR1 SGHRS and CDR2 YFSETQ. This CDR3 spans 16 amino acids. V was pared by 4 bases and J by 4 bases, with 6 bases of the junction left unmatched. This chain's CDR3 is CASSLLAGDPTGELFF. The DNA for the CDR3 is TGCGCCAGCAGCCTACTAGCGGGGGATCCCACCGGGGAGCTGTTTTTT. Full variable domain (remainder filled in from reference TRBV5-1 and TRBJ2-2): KAGVTQTPRYLIKTRGQQVTLSCSPISGHRSVSWYQQTPGQGLQFLFEYFSETQRNKGNFPGRFSGRQFSNSRSEMNVSTLELGDSALYLCASSLLAGDPTGELFFGEGSRLTVL.

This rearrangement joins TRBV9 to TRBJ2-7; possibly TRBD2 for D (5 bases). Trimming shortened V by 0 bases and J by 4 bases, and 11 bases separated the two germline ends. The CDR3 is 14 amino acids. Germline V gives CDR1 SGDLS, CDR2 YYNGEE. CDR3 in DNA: TGTGCCAGCAGCGTAGACGGGGATATTTACGAGCAGTACTTC. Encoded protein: CASSVDGDIYEQYF.

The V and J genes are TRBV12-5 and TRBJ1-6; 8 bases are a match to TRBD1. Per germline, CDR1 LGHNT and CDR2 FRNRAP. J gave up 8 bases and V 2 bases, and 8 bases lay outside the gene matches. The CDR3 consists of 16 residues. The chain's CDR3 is CASGLTGDRPDSPLHF. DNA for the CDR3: TGTGCTAGTGGTTTGACAGGGGACAGGCCAGATTCACCCCTCCACTTT.

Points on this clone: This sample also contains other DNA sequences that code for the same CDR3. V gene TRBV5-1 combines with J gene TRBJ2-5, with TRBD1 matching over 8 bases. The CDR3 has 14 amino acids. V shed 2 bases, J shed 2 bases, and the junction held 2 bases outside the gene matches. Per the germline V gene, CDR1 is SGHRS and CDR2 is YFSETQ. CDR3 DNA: TGCGCCAGCAGCTTAACAGGGGGACAAGAGACCCAGTACTTC. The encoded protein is CASSLTGGQETQYF. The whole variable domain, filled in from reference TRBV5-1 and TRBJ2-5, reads KAGVTQTPRYLIKTRGQQVTLSCSPISGHRSVSWYQQTPGQGLQFLFEYFSETQRNKGNFPGRFSGRQFSNSRSEMNVSTLELGDSALYLCASSLTGGQETQYFGPGTRLLVL.

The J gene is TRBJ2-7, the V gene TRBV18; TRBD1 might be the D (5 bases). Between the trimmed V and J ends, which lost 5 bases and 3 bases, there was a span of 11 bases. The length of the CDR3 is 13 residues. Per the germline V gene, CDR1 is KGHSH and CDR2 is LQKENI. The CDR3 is CASSTGQIYEQYF. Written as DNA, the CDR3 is TGTGCCAGCTCAACAGGCCAGATCTACGAGCAGTACTTC.

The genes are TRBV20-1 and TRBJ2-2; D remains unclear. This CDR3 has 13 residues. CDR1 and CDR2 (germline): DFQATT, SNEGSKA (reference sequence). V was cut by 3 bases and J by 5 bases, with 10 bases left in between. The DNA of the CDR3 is TGCAGTGCTAGTGTCCCCCATACCGGGGAGCTGTTTTTT. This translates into CSASVPHTGELFF.

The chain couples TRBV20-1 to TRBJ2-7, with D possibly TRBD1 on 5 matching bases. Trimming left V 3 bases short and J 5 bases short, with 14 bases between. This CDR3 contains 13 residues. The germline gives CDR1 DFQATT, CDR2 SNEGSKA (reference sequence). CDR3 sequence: CSASWGRGDEQYF. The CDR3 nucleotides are TGCAGTGCTAGTTGGGGAAGGGGCGACGAGCAGTACTTC.

In DNA form, the CDR3 reads TGTGCCAGCTGCGGGGGGCCCGGGGAGACCCAGTACTTC. Translated, it gives CASCGGPGETQYF. The chain combines TRBV2 with TRBJ2-5, with TRBD2 matching over 8 bases. V was clipped by 8 bases and J by 5 bases; unmatched bases: 7. CDR1 is SNHLY and CDR2 is FYNNEI in the germline V gene. The CDR3 is 13 residues long.

CDR3 amino acids: CASSRGQGSEQYF. CDR3 coding DNA: TGTGCCAGCAGCAGGGGACAGGGGAGCGAGCAGTACTTC. The J gene is TRBJ2-7, the V gene TRBV2; 10 positions match TRBD1. V dropped 6 bases and J dropped 6; count of bases not matched to a gene: 5. From germline, CDR1 is SNHLY and CDR2 FYNNEI. There are 13 residues in the CDR3.

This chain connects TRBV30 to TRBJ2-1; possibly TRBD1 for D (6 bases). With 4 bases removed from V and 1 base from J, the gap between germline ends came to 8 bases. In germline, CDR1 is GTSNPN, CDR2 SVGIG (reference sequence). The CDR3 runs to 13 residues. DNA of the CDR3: TGTGCCTGGACAGGGGATTCCTACAATGAGCAGTTCTTC. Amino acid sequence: CAWTGDSYNEQFF.

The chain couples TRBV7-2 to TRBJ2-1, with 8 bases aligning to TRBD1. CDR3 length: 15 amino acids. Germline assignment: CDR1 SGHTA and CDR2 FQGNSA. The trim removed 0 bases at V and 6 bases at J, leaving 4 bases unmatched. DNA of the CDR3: TGTGCCAGCAGCTTAGCGGCAGGGGGCAGCAATGAGCAGTTCTTC. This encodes CASSLAAGGSNEQFF.

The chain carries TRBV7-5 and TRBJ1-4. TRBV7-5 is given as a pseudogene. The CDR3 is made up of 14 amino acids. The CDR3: CVISLPGRGLKLFF. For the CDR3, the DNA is TGTGTCATTTCGCTACCGGGTCGAGGGCTGAAACTGTTTTTT.

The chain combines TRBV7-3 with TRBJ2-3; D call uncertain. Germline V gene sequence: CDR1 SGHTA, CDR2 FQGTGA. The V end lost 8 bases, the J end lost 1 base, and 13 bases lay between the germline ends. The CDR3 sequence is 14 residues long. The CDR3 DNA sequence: TGTGCCAGCTCCGTGGGCCCCCGCACAGATACGCAGTATTTT. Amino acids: CASSVGPRTDTQYF.

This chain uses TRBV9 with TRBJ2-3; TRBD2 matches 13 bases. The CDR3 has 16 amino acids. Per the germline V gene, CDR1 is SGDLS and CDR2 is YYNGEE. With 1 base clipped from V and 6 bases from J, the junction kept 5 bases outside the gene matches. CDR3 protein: CASSVPLAGGSDTQYF. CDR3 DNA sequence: TGTGCCAGCAGCGTACCACTAGCGGGGGGGAGCGATACGCAGTATTTT.

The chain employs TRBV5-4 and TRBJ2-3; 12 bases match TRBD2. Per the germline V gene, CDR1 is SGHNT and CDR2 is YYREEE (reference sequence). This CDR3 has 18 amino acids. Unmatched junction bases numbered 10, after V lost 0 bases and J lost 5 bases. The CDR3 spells CASSLAVASGGARDTQYF. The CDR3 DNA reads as TGTGCCAGCAGCTTGGCAGTGGCTAGCGGGGGGGCCCGAGATACGCAGTATTTT. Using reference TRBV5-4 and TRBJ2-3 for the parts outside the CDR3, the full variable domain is ETGVTQSPTHLIKTRGQQVTLRCSSQSGHNTVSWYQQALGQGPQFIFQYYREEENGRGNFPPRFSGLQFPNYSSELNVNALELDDSALYLCASSLAVASGGARDTQYFGPGTRLTVL.

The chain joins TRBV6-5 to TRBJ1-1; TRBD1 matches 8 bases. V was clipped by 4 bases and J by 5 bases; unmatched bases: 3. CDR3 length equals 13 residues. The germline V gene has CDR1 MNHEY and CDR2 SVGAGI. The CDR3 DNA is TGTGCCAGCAGTTCCCGACAGGGGACTGAAGCTTTCTTT. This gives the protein CASSSRQGTEAFF.

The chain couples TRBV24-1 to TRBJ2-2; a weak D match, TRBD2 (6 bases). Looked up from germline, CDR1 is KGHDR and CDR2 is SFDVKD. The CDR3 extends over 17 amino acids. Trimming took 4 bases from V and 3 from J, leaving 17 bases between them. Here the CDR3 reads CATSETRGGVYTGELFF. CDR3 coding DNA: TGTGCCACCAGTGAAACACGGGGCGGGGTATACACCGGGGAGCTGTTTTTT.

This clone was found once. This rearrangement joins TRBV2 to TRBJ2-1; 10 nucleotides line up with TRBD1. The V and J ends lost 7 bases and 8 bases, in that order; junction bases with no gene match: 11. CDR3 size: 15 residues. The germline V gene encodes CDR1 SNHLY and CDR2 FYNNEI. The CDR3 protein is CASISSPGQGYEQFF. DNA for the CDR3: TGTGCCAGCATAAGTTCCCCGGGACAGGGGTATGAGCAGTTCTTC.

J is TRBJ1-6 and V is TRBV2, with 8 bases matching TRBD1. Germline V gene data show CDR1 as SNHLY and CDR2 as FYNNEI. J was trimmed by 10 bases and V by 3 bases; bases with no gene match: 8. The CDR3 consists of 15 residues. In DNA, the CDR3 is TGTGCCAGCAGTGATGTCAGGGGGCAGGGATCACCCCTCCACTTT. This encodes CASSDVRGQGSPLHF.

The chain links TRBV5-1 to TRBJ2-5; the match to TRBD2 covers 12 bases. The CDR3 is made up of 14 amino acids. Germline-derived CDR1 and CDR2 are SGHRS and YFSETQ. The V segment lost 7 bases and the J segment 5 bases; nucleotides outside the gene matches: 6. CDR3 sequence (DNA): TGCGCCAGCCGACGGACTAGCGGGGATGAGACCCAGTACTTC. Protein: CASRRTSGDETQYF.

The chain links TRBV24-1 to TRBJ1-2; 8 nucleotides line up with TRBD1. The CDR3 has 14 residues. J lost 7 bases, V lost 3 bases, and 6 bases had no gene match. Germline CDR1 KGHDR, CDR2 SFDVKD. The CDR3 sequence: CATSDTRGPAGYTF. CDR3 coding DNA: TGTGCCACCAGTGATACCAGGGGGCCAGCTGGCTACACCTTC.